The TCR beta chain under discussion was sequenced for a study of CD8 T cells in Susac syndrome. CDR1 is SGHRS and CDR2 is YFSETQ in the germline V gene. V gave up 3 bases and J gave up 9 bases, with 16 bases separating them. The CDR3 spans 15 residues. The multiple sclerosis control group comprised treatment-naive patients with stable or active relapsing-remitting disease. Reverse transcription of about 0.45 to 1 ug RNA was performed with random hexamers. It was immunoSEQ multiplex PCR that amplified TCR beta CDR3 across 54 Vbeta and 13 Jbeta. Each CDR3 protein is one row after TCRdb ran MiXCR on the immunoSEQ multiplex PCR reads. The sample holds approximately 270,000 distinct CDR3 sequences; about 93% are singletons and the top ten take 0.055% to 0.075%.

The sequence derives from a human donor with multiple sclerosis. The chain combines TRBV5-1 with TRBJ1-6; D ambiguous. Sequences were obtained from CD4+ T cells from PBMCs. In DNA, the CDR3 is TGCGCCAGCAGCTCGGCAACCTTTATAGGTTCACCCCTCCACTTT. Amino acids: CASSSATFIGSPLHF.